This TCR beta chain was documented in a study of human T cells and chemical hapten exposure. Across the study: Weekly scalp doses of diphenylcyclopropenone were given to patients during the approximately 23-week study.

For the library, individual cDNA molecules each received unique molecular identifiers. Via MiXCR, TCRdb re-called the RACE reads, giving one row per CDR3 protein. Of approximately 57,000 distinct CDR3 sequences detected, about 9.3% appear once; the ten largest clones hold roughly 15%. Study-wide points: No shift was seen in TCRs above 1 in 1000 frequency with DPC sensitization.

The V segment lost 2 bases and the J segment 1 base; nucleotides outside the gene matches: 6. Germline-derived CDR1 and CDR2 are DFQATT and SNEGSKA (reference sequence). The CDR3 sequence is 15 residues long. Time point of the sample: patch test 1, 2 weeks after DPC sensitization. Sample treatment: therapeutic diphenylcyclopropenone sensitization with weekly scalp DPC. Alopecia patients deemed DPC-suitable, aged 18 to 70, excluding pregnancy. This clonotype was seen repeatedly, ten times or more. The antigen remains undetermined. The sequence was obtained from a woman between 35 and 50 years old with alopecia areata. Some clones in this sample may be carry-over from other donors' samples. This sample comprised whole blood, obtained in connection with sensitization to the hapten diphenylcyclopropenone (DPC). The rearrangement links TRBV20-1 to TRBJ1-1, with 8 bases matching TRBD1. In nucleotides, the CDR3 is TGCAGTGCTAGACTTCCAGGGGGCGAGAACACTGAAGCTTTCTTT. This translates into CSARLPGGENTEAFF.